This TCR beta chain stems from a study of spatial heterogeneity in lung cancer. Study-level background: The count of detected beta-chain sequences consistently exceeded that of alpha-chain sequences. An average of more than ten raw reads was observed per unique TCR and UMI combination.

Carried by each TCR cDNA molecule was a unique molecular identifier. TCRdb re-called the 5' RACE reads with MiXCR, one entry per CDR3 protein. The sample consists of tens of thousands of distinct CDR3 sequences, 7.5% to 8% of them appearing once. V dropped 0 bases and J dropped 0 bases, with 10 bases sitting between them. The germline V gene has CDR1 MNHEY and CDR2 SMNVEV (reference sequence). The CDR3 sequence is 16 residues long. In this sample, this clonotype turned up many times. Time point defined: sample taken at primary tumor resection. Tumor, nontumor lung or frozen PBMC supplied whole RNA that was sequenced unsorted.

The starting material was PBMCs, obtained at surgery. The sequence was collected from a male donor with early-stage non-small cell lung cancer. This rearrangement joins TRBV27 to TRBJ2-3, with D perhaps matching TRBD2 (6 bases). The CDR3 region has the DNA TGTGCCAGCAGTTTATCGCGGGACCTAAGCACAGATACGCAGTATTTT. It codes for CASSLSRDLSTDTQYF.